The next 21 T cell receptor beta chains were all read from a single sample in a study of blood T cell repertoires in COVID-19. Profiling relied on immunoSEQ multiplex PCR, and the TCRdb table lists in-frame clones only, not all of them. The table lists about 100,000 clones, about four fifths of them singletons, with 15% to 20% in the top ten. The specimen sequenced was peripheral blood. These receptors all stem from a woman of 80 years or more with active or convalescent COVID-19.

The rearrangement links TRBV2 to TRBJ2-3; TRBD2 matches 7 bases. Germline trimming cut 6 bases from V and 2 bases from J; bases unmatched to any gene: 5. This CDR3 spans 14 amino acids. Germline V gene data show CDR1 as SNHLY and CDR2 as FYNNEI. CDR3 in DNA: TGTGCCAGCAGACGGGGGGAGTTCACAGATACGCAGTATTTT. Amino acid sequence: CASRRGEFTDTQYF.

This clone was picked up one time. This sequence joins TRBV7-6 and TRBJ1-1; tentative D call: TRBD1 (5 bases). Trimming left V 2 bases short and J 5 bases short, with 24 bases between. Per the germline V gene, CDR1 is SGHVS and CDR2 is FNYEAQ. The CDR3 consists of 18 residues. The CDR3 region has the DNA TGTGCCAGCAGCTTACTACCCGGGACTGGCAGTGCATGGACTGAAGCTTTCTTT. Amino acid sequence: CASSLLPGTGSAWTEAFF.

The chain uses TRBV5-8 and TRBJ1-2, with TRBD1 matching over 9 bases. Germline assignment: CDR1 SGHTS and CDR2 YDEGEE. The V segment lost 6 bases and the J segment 3 bases; nucleotides outside the gene matches: 6. This CDR3 comprises 14 residues. The CDR3 DNA is TGTGCCAGCAAACCGAGGACAGGGGACTATGGCTACACCTTC. It yields the protein CASKPRTGDYGYTF.

The J gene is TRBJ2-3, the V gene TRBV18, with TRBD2 matching over 9 bases. V was pared by 3 bases and J by 4 bases, with 2 bases of the junction left unmatched. This CDR3 spans 14 amino acids. CDR1 is KGHSH, CDR2 LQKENI, per germline. The CDR3 sequence is CASSPGLAPDTQYF. The CDR3 coding sequence is TGTGCCAGCTCACCGGGACTAGCCCCAGATACGCAGTATTTT.

This rearrangement joins TRBV5-1 to TRBJ2-1; TRBD2 aligns across 8 bases. CDR1 and CDR2 (germline): SGHRS, YFSETQ. This CDR3 comprises 17 residues. The V and J ends lost 4 bases and 10 bases, in that order; junction bases with no gene match: 19. CDR3 loop: CASSPVPSGTSLREQFF. The CDR3 DNA is TGCGCCAGCAGCCCGGTCCCCTCCGGGACTAGTCTTCGGGAGCAGTTCTTC.

The chain employs TRBV5-6 and TRBJ2-1, with TRBD2 matching 12 bases. Looked up from germline, CDR1 is SGHDT and CDR2 is YYEEEE. J gave up 5 bases and V 4 bases, and 13 bases lay outside the gene matches. The CDR3 is made up of 18 amino acids. For the CDR3, the DNA is TGTGCCAGCAGCCCCCTCGCTAGCGGGAGGGCCGAGGACAATGAGCAGTTCTTC. Protein: CASSPLASGRAEDNEQFF.

This clone was seen only a few times. J is TRBJ2-7 and V is TRBV2; no clear D gene. Germline V gene lookup returns CDR1 SNHLY and CDR2 FYNNEI. The CDR3 sequence is 13 residues long. Trimming removed 3 bases from V and 7 bases from J, with 13 bases in between. DNA of the CDR3: TGTGCCAGCAGTGAGGCGGAAGGATTTGAGCAGTACTTC. Its translation: CASSEAEGFEQYF.

The chain links TRBV18 to TRBJ1-4; D perhaps matches TRBD1 (6 bases). V was cut by 3 bases and J by 8 bases, with 7 bases left in between. This CDR3 is 12 amino acids long. Germline CDR1 reads KGHSH; CDR2 reads LQKENI. The CDR3 here is CASSPRGEKLFF. For the CDR3, the DNA is TGTGCCAGCTCACCCAGGGGCGAAAAACTGTTTTTT.

The CDR3 protein is CAISESMRDGYTF. The DNA of the CDR3 is TGTGCCATCAGTGAGTCGATGAGGGATGGCTACACCTTC. The chain employs TRBV10-3 and TRBJ1-2; the D is unclear. The CDR3 loop spans 13 amino acids. Looked up from germline, CDR1 is ENHRY and CDR2 is SYGVKD. Trimming took off 0 bases at V and 6 bases at J, with 8 bases between the two ends.

The gene calls are TRBV4-1 and TRBJ2-1; 7 positions match TRBD1. From germline, CDR1 is MGHRA and CDR2 YSYEKL. This CDR3 is 17 amino acids long. J gave up 0 bases and V 5 bases, and 10 bases lay outside the gene matches. The CDR3 DNA follows: TGCGCCAGCAGCGACCGGACAGGAACGAGCTCCTACAATGAGCAGTTCTTC. Translating it yields CASSDRTGTSSYNEQFF.

The chain carries TRBV10-2 and TRBJ1-4, with TRBD1 identical over 7 bases. This CDR3 comprises 14 residues. Germline V gene data show CDR1 as WSHSY and CDR2 as SAAADI. V trimming: 3 bases; J trimming: 7 bases; junction bases outside the gene matches: 5. The CDR3 region is CASSEGTVGEKLFF. The DNA of the CDR3 is TGCGCCAGCAGTGAAGGGACAGTCGGTGAAAAACTGTTTTTT.

This chain joins TRBV6-6 and TRBJ2-3, with 8 nucleotides matching TRBD2. The CDR3 contains 15 residues. Per germline, CDR1 MNHNY and CDR2 SVGAGI (reference sequence). The V gene end was trimmed by 6 bases and the J gene end by 4 bases; junction bases not matched to a gene: 9. Here the CDR3 reads CASRYTGTRSDTQYF. The CDR3 DNA sequence: TGTGCCAGCAGATATACCGGGACTAGGTCAGATACGCAGTATTTT.

CDR3: CASSHPQGSNNEQFF. CDR3 DNA: TGTGCCAGCAGCCATCCACAGGGATCCAACAATGAGCAGTTCTTC. This chain connects TRBV11-1 to TRBJ2-1, with D perhaps TRBD1 (6 bases). CDR3 length equals 15 residues. V was cut by 5 bases and J by 5 bases, with 16 bases left in between. Germline CDR1 reads SGHAT; CDR2 reads FQDESV (reference sequence).

The chain links TRBV6-2 or TRBV6-3 to TRBJ2-1; 10 positions agree with TRBD2. The length of the CDR3 is 16 residues. Germline V gene sequence: CDR1 MNHEY, CDR2 SVGEGT. V was clipped by 6 bases and J by 0 bases; unmatched bases: 5. The CDR3 DNA reads as TGTGCCAGCAGCCCTAGCGGGGGAAGCTCCTACAATGAGCAGTTCTTC. Protein sequence: CASSPSGGSSYNEQFF.

The chain has TRBV27 and TRBJ1-1; 8 nucleotides align to TRBD1. The CDR3 loop spans 16 amino acids. V shed 5 bases, J shed 0 bases, and the junction held 8 bases outside the gene matches. From germline, CDR1 is MNHEY and CDR2 SMNVEV (reference sequence). The CDR3 region is CASSRPGTGMNTEAFF. CDR3 DNA sequence: TGTGCCAGCAGTCGGCCCGGGACAGGTATGAACACTGAAGCTTTCTTT.

The V gene is TRBV7-2, the J gene TRBJ2-4; D gene unclear. V dropped 1 base and J dropped 11 bases, with 9 bases sitting between them. Germline V gives CDR1 SGHTA, CDR2 FQGNSA. The CDR3 is 12 residues long. DNA of the CDR3: TGTGCCAGCAGCTTAGTGTCCCGGGTTCAGTACTTC. Protein: CASSLVSRVQYF.

This chain uses TRBV5-6 with TRBJ1-1; D possibly corresponds to TRBD1 (6 bases). This CDR3 spans 17 amino acids. Germline values: CDR1 SGHDT, CDR2 YYEEEE. The ends were cut back, 0 bases at V and 4 bases at J, with 19 bases in the middle. The CDR3 bases are TGTGCCAGCAGCTTGGGCCCTCCCCCTCAGGGGAGCACTGAAGCTTTCTTT. Translation gives CASSLGPPPQGSTEAFF.

The rearrangement links TRBV27 to TRBJ2-1; a possible D gene is TRBD2 (6 bases). V lost 6 bases and J lost 6, with 18 bases in between. This CDR3 has 15 amino acids. CDR1 is MNHEY and CDR2 is SMNVEV in the germline V gene (reference sequence). DNA for the CDR3: TGTGCCAGCAGCTTCCCGGGACGGGGACTCAATGAGCAGTTCTTC. As protein: CASSFPGRGLNEQFF.

The chain uses TRBV21-1 and TRBJ2-3; the tabulated D call, TRBD1, remains unverified against the DNA. TRBV21-1 counts as a pseudogene. The CDR3 runs 16 residues. The DNA for the CDR3 is TGTGCCAGCAGCAAAGAGTGGACAGGGGGAGAGGATACGCAGTATTTT. This translates into CASSKEWTGGEDTQYF.

This CDR3 reads CASSPGQGSEQFF. The CDR3 DNA follows: TGTGCCAGCAGCCCCGGACAGGGAAGCGAGCAGTTCTTC. The gene calls are TRBV7-9 and TRBJ2-1, with 8 bases lining up with TRBD1. Trimming removed 5 bases from V and 10 bases from J; junction bases left unmatched: 7. CDR3 size: 13 residues. Germline CDR1 reads SEHNR; CDR2 reads FQNEAQ (reference sequence).

This sequence joins TRBV13 and TRBJ2-3; D is ambiguous. The germline V gene encodes CDR1 PRHDT and CDR2 FYEKMQ (reference sequence). V lost 2 bases and J lost 2, with 11 bases in between. The CDR3 sequence is 15 residues long. The CDR3 is CASSLQTVTTDTQYF. In DNA form, the CDR3 reads TGTGCCAGCAGCTTACAGACTGTTACCACAGATACGCAGTATTTT.